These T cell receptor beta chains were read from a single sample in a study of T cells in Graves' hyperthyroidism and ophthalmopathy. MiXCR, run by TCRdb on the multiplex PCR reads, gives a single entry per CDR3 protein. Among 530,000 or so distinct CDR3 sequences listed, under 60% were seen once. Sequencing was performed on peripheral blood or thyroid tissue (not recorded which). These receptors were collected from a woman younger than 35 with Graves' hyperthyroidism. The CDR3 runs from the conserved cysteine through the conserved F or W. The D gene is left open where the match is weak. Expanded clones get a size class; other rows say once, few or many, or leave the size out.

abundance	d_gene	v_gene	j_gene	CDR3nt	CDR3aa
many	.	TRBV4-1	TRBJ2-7	TGCGCCAGCAGCCAAGGCGAAACCTACGAGCAGTACTTC	CASSQGETYEQYF
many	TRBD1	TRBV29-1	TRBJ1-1	TGCAGCGTGAGGACAGGGAACGAAGCTTTCTTT	CSVRTGNEAFF
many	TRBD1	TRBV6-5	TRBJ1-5	TGTGCCAGCAGTTATAGGGACAGGGGAAAGGGACAGCCCCAGCATTTT	CASSYRDRGKGQPQHF
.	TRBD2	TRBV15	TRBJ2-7	TGTGCCACCAGCAGCTCTAGCGGACCATACGAGCAGTACTTC	CATSSSSGPYEQYF
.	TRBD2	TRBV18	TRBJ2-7	TGTGCCAGCCCAGCCACTAGCGGGAGTTACGAGCAGTACTTC	CASPATSGSYEQYF
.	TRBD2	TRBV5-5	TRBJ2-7	TGTGCCAGCAGCTCCGGGGGGGAAACCTACGAGCAGTACTTC	CASSSGGETYEQYF
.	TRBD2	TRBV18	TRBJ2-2	TGTGCCAGCTCACCACGGAGTATGTCTAGCGGGGCGTCCGGGGAGCTGTTTTTT	CASSPRSMSSGASGELFF
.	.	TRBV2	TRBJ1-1	TGTGCCAGCAGTGAGGGACCGGCTGAAGCTTTCTTT	CASSEGPAEAFF
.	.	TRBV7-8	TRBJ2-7	TGTGCCAGCAGCTCGCTCGGGGTTTCGGACGAGCAGTACTTC	CASSSLGVSDEQYF
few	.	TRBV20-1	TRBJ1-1	TGCAGTGCTAGAGATCTTGGGGGAACTGAAGCTTTCTTT	CSARDLGGTEAFF
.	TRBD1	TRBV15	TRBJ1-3	TGTGCCACCAGCAGAGAGACAGGGCGCTATGGCTACACCATATATTTT	CATSRETGRYGYTIYF
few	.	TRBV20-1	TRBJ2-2	TGCAGTGTCGCGAACACCGGGGAGCTGTTTTTT	CSVANTGELFF
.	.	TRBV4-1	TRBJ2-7	TGCGCCAGCAGCCAAGATGGACATTCGTACGAGCAGTACTTC	CASSQDGHSYEQYF
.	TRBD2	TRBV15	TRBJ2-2	TGTGCCACCAGCAGACAGACTAGCGGGATTGCGAACACCGGGGAGCTGTTTTTT	CATSRQTSGIANTGELFF
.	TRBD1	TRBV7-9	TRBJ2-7	TGTGCCAGCAGCTCGTTGACAGGGGGTTACGAGCAGTACTTC	CASSSLTGGYEQYF
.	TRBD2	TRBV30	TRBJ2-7	TGTGCCTGGAGAAAAGCGGGAGTGTCTGAGCAGTACTTC	CAWRKAGVSEQYF